A single sample is the source of the 23 T cell receptor beta chains below, sequenced in a study of vaccination and CD4 T cells after COVID-19. Cultured CD4+ T cells had their DNA profiled by the Oncomine TCR Beta short-read assay. A single record per CDR3 protein comes from TCRdb applying MiXCR to the PCR reads. The table lists approximately 20,000 distinct CDR3 sequences, 70% of them singletons. These receptors' antigens are unknown. Noted treatment: roughly ten-day PBMC culture with coronavirus spike peptide pools or control peptides (ViraFEST assay). Sequencing input: CD4+ T cells from blood, cultured in vitro. These TCRs come from a human donor who had recovered from COVID-19.

This clonotype occurred a few times. The rearrangement joins TRBV20-1 to TRBJ1-1, with a weak D call TRBD1 (6 bases). The CDR3 consists of 14 residues. CDR1 is DFQATT and CDR2 is SNEGSKA in the germline V gene (reference sequence). Trimming removed 1 base from V and 7 bases from J, with 16 bases in between. The CDR3 DNA is TGCAGTGCTAGAGCGAGGGGGGTCACTAGTGAAGCTTTCTTT. It yields the protein CSARARGVTSEAFF.

CDR3 coding DNA: TGTGCCAGTACCACTAGCGGGAGCTGGGGCACAGATACGCAGTATTTT. It encodes CASTTSGSWGTDTQYF. The chain recombines TRBV19 with TRBJ2-3; 11 bases are shared with TRBD2. The CDR3 length is 16 residues. V lost 7 bases and J lost 1; bases outside the gene matches: 7. Germline CDR1 reads LNHDA; CDR2 reads SQIVND (reference sequence).

The CDR3 loop reads CSARDPNRGNTEAFF. The CDR3 bases are TGCAGTGCTAGAGATCCAAACAGGGGGAACACTGAAGCTTTCTTT. This chain uses TRBV20-1 with TRBJ1-1; 7 nucleotides align to TRBD1. The CDR3 loop spans 15 amino acids. CDR1 and CDR2 (germline): DFQATT, SNEGSKA (reference sequence). With 0 bases clipped from V and 1 base from J, the junction kept 5 bases outside the gene matches.

This clonotype was seen a few times. The J gene is TRBJ1-5, the V gene TRBV6-5; D might be TRBD1 (5 bases). Germline V CDR1 and CDR2: MNHEY, SVGAGI. The V end was cut by 3 bases, the J end by 6 bases, with 18 bases between. The CDR3 consists of 16 residues. The CDR3 DNA is TGTGCCAGCAGTTATGGACGGGGGAGAAGCGGTCAGCCCCAGCATTTT. It specifies CASSYGRGRSGQPQHF.

The rearrangement joins TRBV20-1 to TRBJ1-2, with TRBD1 matching over 8 bases. The length of the CDR3 is 13 residues. Germline V CDR1 and CDR2: DFQATT, SNEGSKA (reference sequence). V gave up 5 bases and J gave up 2 bases; unmatched junction bases: 4. The CDR3: CSAEDRVNYGYTF. CDR3 bases: TGCAGTGCTGAGGACAGGGTCAACTATGGCTACACCTTC.

The chain employs TRBV18 and TRBJ2-2, with TRBD2 as a possible D gene (5 bases). CDR3 length equals 14 residues. The germline V gene encodes CDR1 KGHSH and CDR2 LQKENI. Trimming removed 0 bases at V and 5 bases at J, with 7 bases between. CDR3 in amino acids: CASSPPDWTGELFF. CDR3 bases: TGTGCCAGCTCACCACCGGACTGGACCGGGGAGCTGTTTTTT.

The chain employs TRBV6-5 and TRBJ2-7, with 7 nucleotides matching TRBD2. V lost 2 bases, J lost 4 bases, and 8 bases stayed unmatched. Per the germline V gene, CDR1 is MNHEY and CDR2 is SVGAGI. The CDR3 is made up of 15 amino acids. The CDR3 DNA sequence: TGTGCCAGCAGTTACCCGGCTAGCGGAAGGTACGAGCAGTACTTC. This translates into CASSYPASGRYEQYF.

The rearrangement uses TRBV7-9 and TRBJ1-6; D gene ambiguous. V lost 4 bases, J lost 10 bases, and 17 bases lay in between. The V gene's germline CDR1 is SEHNR and CDR2 FQNEAQ (reference sequence). CDR3 size: 15 residues. CDR3 DNA sequence: TGTGCCAGCAGCTCAATCGACCGAGGCAGCTCACCCCTCCACTTT. This gives the protein CASSSIDRGSSPLHF.

V usage is TRBV24-1 and J usage is TRBJ2-2, with 8 bases that match TRBD1. The CDR3 is made up of 16 amino acids. V gave up 4 bases and J gave up 1 base; unmatched junction bases: 4. The germline V gene has CDR1 KGHDR and CDR2 SFDVKD. The CDR3 spells CATSDPGTGNTGELFF. The CDR3 coding sequence is TGTGCCACCAGTGACCCCGGGACAGGGAACACCGGGGAGCTGTTTTTT.

The J gene is TRBJ1-5, the V gene TRBV6-1; D is unclear. This CDR3 is 15 amino acids long. With 0 bases removed from V and 4 bases from J, the gap between germline ends came to 10 bases. The germline gives CDR1 MNHNS, CDR2 SASEGT. The CDR3 DNA follows: TGTGCCAGCAGTGAAGCGCCGCTCCTAAATCAGCCCCAGCATTTT. Translation gives CASSEAPLLNQPQHF.

The chain links TRBV28 to TRBJ2-7; the match to TRBD1 covers 8 bases. The CDR3 runs to 16 residues. Germline loops: CDR1 MDHEN, CDR2 SYDVKM. Germline trimming cut 5 bases from V and 0 bases from J; bases unmatched to any gene: 9. The CDR3 loop is CASSLTGGPFSYEQYF. CDR3 bases: TGTGCCAGCAGTCTTACAGGGGGACCCTTCTCCTACGAGCAGTACTTC.

The genes are TRBV11-2 and TRBJ1-6; the D gene is possibly TRBD1 (6 bases). V gave up 1 base and J gave up 8 bases, with 9 bases separating them. The CDR3 has 14 residues. CDR1 SGHAT and CDR2 FQNNGV come from the germline V gene. The CDR3 DNA reads TGTGCCAGCAGCTTAGCCCACAGGGATTCACCCCTCCACTTT. This codes for CASSLAHRDSPLHF.

V is TRBV7-8 and J is TRBJ1-2, with TRBD1 matching 7 bases. The V segment lost 2 bases and the J segment 5 bases; nucleotides outside the gene matches: 5. Germline V gene lookup returns CDR1 SGHVS and CDR2 FQNEAQ. CDR3 length: 14 amino acids. The CDR3 DNA sequence: TGTGCCAGCAGCTTAACACAGGGGACATATGGCTACACCTTC. Protein product: CASSLTQGTYGYTF.

The chain has TRBV12-3 or TRBV12-4 and TRBJ1-5; D remains unclear. This CDR3 contains 16 residues. The V end was cut by 6 bases, the J end by 2 bases, with 17 bases between. The CDR3 region is CASRLGSGRGNQPQHF. The CDR3 nucleotides read TGTGCCAGCAGACTAGGATCGGGGAGGGGCAATCAGCCCCAGCATTTT.

This chain connects TRBV27 to TRBJ1-1, with 7 bases matching TRBD1. This CDR3 is built from 16 residues. Trimming removed 1 base from V and 3 bases from J; junction bases left unmatched: 8. CDR1 and CDR2 from the germline V gene are MNHEY and SMNVEV (reference sequence). The CDR3 DNA sequence: TGTGCCAGCAGTTTATTAAGTTCCAGGGGGGACACTGAAGCTTTCTTT. Amino acid sequence: CASSLLSSRGDTEAFF.

This rearrangement joins TRBV7-9 to TRBJ1-2, with 9 bases matching TRBD1. Trimming at V came to 5 bases and at J to 0 bases, leaving 10 bases not matched to a gene. Per the germline V gene, CDR1 is SEHNR and CDR2 is FQNEAQ (reference sequence). The CDR3 has 17 amino acids. CDR3 sequence reads: CASSQITGGASNYGYTF. CDR3 DNA sequence: TGTGCCAGCAGCCAAATAACAGGGGGCGCCTCTAACTATGGCTACACCTTC.

This clonotype was detected only a few times. This rearrangement joins TRBV11-2 to TRBJ1-2; D is perhaps TRBD1 (6 bases). The CDR3 covers 15 residues. V lost 1 base and J lost 2, with 11 bases in between. Per germline, CDR1 SGHAT and CDR2 FQNNGV. CDR3 protein: CASSLAGGRNYGYTF. In DNA, the CDR3 is TGTGCCAGCAGCTTAGCGGGGGGGCGGAACTATGGCTACACCTTC.

This chain links TRBV19 with TRBJ2-7; a weak D match, TRBD2 (6 bases). Trimming shortened V by 4 bases and J by 0 bases, and 13 bases separated the two germline ends. The CDR3 consists of 15 residues. From germline, CDR1 is LNHDA and CDR2 SQIVND (reference sequence). As DNA, the CDR3 is TGTGCCAGTAGTAAATCGGGGGTTTTCTCCTACGAGCAGTACTTC. Its protein is CASSKSGVFSYEQYF.

This clonotype occurred a few times. The chain links TRBV7-2 to TRBJ2-3, with 7 bases identical to TRBD2. Germline CDR1 is SGHTA and CDR2 is FQGNSA. The V and J ends lost 6 bases and 0 bases, in that order; junction bases with no gene match: 9. CDR3 length: 16 residues. The chain's CDR3 is CASSYRLAASTDTQYF. CDR3 coding DNA: TGTGCCAGCAGTTACCGACTAGCTGCCAGCACAGATACGCAGTATTTT.

The chain joins TRBV27 to TRBJ1-6; 8 nucleotides agree with TRBD1. CDR1 and CDR2 (germline): MNHEY, SMNVEV (reference sequence). With 6 bases clipped from V and 14 bases from J, the junction kept 21 bases outside the gene matches. This CDR3 has 17 amino acids. CDR3 bases: TGTGCCAGCAGGGGCACCGGGACAGGCAAAGTTTCCCAGGCCCTCCACTTT. Protein product: CASRGTGTGKVSQALHF.

This chain's CDR3 is CSASPGTGGEKLFF. For the CDR3, the DNA is TGCAGTGCTAGCCCCGGGACAGGGGGTGAAAAACTGTTTTTT. V is TRBV20-1 and J is TRBJ1-4, with 11 nucleotides matching TRBD1. The CDR3 consists of 14 residues. The trim removed 3 bases at V and 7 bases at J, leaving 4 bases unmatched. Per germline, CDR1 DFQATT and CDR2 SNEGSKA (reference sequence).

The rearrangement joins TRBV7-2 to TRBJ1-4; D gene ambiguous. This CDR3 has 14 residues. The germline CDR1 and CDR2 sequences are SGHTA and FQGNSA. With 4 bases removed from V and 6 bases from J, the gap between germline ends came to 12 bases. In DNA, the CDR3 is TGTGCCAGCAGCTCCCCAAAGGCCTATGAAAAACTGTTTTTT. Translated, it gives CASSSPKAYEKLFF.

The V gene is TRBV6-2 or TRBV6-3, the J gene TRBJ1-5; TRBD1 might be the D (5 bases). This CDR3 is 14 amino acids long. Germline values: CDR1 MNHEY, CDR2 SVGEGT. V dropped 6 bases and J dropped 9 bases, with 18 bases sitting between them. The CDR3 nucleotides are TGTGCCAGCAGAGACACAGGACTATCGGGGCCCCAGCATTTT. Its protein product is CASRDTGLSGPQHF.